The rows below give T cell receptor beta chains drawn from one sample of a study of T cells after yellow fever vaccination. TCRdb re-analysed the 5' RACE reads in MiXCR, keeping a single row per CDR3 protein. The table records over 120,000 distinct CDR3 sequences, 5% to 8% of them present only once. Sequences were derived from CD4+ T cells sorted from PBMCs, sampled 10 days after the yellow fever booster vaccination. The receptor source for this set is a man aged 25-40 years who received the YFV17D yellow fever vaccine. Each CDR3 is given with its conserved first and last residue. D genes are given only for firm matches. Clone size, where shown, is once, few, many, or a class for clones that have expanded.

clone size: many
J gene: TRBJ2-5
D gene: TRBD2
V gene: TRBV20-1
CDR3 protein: CSAYSGSYQETQYF
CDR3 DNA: TGCAGTGCTTACAGCGGGAGCTACCAAGAGACCCAGTACTTC

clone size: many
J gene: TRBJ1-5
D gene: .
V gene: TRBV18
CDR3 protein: CASSRGGRANQPQHF
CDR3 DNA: TGTGCCAGCTCACGAGGTGGACGGGCCAATCAGCCCCAGCATTTT

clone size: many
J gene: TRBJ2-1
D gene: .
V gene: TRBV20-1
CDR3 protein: CSASGDRVGYEQFF
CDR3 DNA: TGCAGTGCTAGCGGAGACAGAGTCGGGTATGAGCAGTTCTTC

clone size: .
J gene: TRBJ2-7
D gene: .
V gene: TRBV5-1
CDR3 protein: CASSPRELTGTYEQYF
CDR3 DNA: TGCGCCAGCAGCCCCAGGGAGCTGACAGGCACCTACGAGCAGTACTTC

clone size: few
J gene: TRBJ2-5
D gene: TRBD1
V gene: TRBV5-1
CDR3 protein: CASTDRGDETQYF
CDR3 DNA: TGCGCCAGCACCGACAGGGGGGACGAGACCCAGTACTTC

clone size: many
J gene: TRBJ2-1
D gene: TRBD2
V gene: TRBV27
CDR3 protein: CASSSGSSGNEQFF
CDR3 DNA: TGTGCCAGCTCGAGCGGGAGTTCGGGCAATGAGCAGTTCTTC

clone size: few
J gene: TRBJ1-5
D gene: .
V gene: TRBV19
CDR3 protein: CASMGVGNQPQHF
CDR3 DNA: TGTGCCAGCATGGGGGTAGGCAATCAGCCCCAGCATTTT

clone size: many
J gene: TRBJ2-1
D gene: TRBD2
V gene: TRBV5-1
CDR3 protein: CASSFREGGHQLF
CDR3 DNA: TGCGCCAGCAGCTTTCGGGAGGGGGGTCATCAGCTCTTC

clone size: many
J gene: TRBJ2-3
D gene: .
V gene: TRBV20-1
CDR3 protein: CSLSLSTDTQYF
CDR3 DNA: TGCAGTCTCAGTCTGAGCACAGATACGCAGTATTTT

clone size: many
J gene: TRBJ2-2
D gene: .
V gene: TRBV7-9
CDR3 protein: CASSSGLAITGELFF
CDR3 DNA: TGTGCCAGCAGCTCGGGCCTCGCTATCACCGGGGAGCTGTTTTTT

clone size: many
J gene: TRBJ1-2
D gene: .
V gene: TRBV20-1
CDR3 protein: CSARAPGTTYGYTF
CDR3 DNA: TGCAGTGCTAGAGCACCAGGGACAACCTATGGCTACACCTTC

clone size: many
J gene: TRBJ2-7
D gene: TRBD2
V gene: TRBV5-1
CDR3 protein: CASKPRASGRSEGYEQYF
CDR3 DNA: TGCGCCAGCAAACCCCGGGCTAGCGGGAGAAGCGAGGGATACGAGCAGTACTTC

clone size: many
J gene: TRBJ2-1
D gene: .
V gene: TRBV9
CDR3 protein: CASSVANVPNEQFF
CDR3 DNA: TGTGCCAGCAGCGTAGCTAACGTACCAAATGAGCAGTTCTTC

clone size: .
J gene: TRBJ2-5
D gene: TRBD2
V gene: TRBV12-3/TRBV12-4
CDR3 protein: CASADGLARETQYF
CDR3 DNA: TGTGCCAGCGCGGACGGACTAGCGAGGGAAACCCAGTACTTC

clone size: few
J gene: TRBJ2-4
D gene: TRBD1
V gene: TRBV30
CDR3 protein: CAWTKDRGFIQYF
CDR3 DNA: TGTGCCTGGACCAAAGACAGGGGGTTCATTCAGTACTTC

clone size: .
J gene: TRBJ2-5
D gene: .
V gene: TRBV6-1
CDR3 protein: CASSVGGPGTQYF
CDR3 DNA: TGTGCCAGCAGCGTGGGGGGCCCTGGGACCCAGTACTTC

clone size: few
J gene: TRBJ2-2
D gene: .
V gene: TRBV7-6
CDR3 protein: CASSLDGPGELFF
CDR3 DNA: TGTGCCAGCAGCTTAGACGGTCCCGGGGAGCTGTTTTTT

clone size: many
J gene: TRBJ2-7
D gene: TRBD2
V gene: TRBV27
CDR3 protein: CASSKSGSPYEQYF
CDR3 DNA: TGTGCCAGCAGCAAGAGCGGGAGCCCCTACGAGCAGTACTTC

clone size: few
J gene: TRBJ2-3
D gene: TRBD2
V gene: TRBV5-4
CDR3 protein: CASSLASGRTSTDTQYF
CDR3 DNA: TGTGCCAGCAGCTTGGCTAGCGGGAGGACTAGCACAGATACGCAGTATTTT

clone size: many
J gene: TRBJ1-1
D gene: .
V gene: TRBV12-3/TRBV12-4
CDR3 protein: CASNRWENTEAFF
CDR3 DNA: TGTGCCAGCAACCGATGGGAGAACACTGAAGCTTTCTTT

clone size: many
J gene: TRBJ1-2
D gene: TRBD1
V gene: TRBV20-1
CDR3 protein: CSASAGQGSRYGYTF
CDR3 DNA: TGCAGTGCTAGTGCGGGACAGGGTTCGAGATATGGCTACACCTTC

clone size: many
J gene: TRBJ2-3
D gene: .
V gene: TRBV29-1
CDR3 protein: CSVTSTDTQYF
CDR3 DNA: TGCAGCGTAACTAGCACAGATACGCAGTATTTT

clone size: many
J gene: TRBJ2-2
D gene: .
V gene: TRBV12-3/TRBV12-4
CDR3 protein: CASRARAGTATGELFF
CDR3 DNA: TGTGCCAGCAGAGCCCGGGCGGGAACAGCCACCGGGGAGCTGTTTTTT

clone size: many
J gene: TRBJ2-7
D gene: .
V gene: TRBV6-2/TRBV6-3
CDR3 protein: CASSSPLGNYEQYF
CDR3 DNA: TGTGCCAGCAGTTCCCCCCTAGGCAACTACGAGCAGTACTTC

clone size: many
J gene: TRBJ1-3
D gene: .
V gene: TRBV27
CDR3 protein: CASSLFPGNTIYF
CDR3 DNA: TGTGCCAGCAGTTTATTCCCAGGAAACACCATATATTTT

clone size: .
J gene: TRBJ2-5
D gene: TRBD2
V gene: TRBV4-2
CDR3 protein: CASSQGGRETQYF
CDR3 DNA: TGTGCCAGCAGCCAAGGCGGGAGGGAGACCCAGTACTTC

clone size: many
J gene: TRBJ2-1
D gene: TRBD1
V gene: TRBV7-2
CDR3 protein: CASSPSERGQQFF
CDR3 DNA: TGTGCCAGCAGCCCGAGTGAGAGGGGGCAGCAGTTCTTC

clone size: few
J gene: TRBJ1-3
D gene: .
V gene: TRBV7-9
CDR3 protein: CASSPSRAVSRNTIYF
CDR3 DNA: TGTGCCAGCAGCCCATCCCGCGCGGTTTCCCGAAACACCATATATTTT

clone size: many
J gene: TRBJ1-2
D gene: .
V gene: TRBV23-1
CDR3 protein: CASSQSAGDYGYTF
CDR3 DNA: TGCGCCAGCAGTCAATCGGCAGGGGACTATGGCTACACCTTC

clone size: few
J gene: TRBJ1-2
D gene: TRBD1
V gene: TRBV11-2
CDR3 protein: CASIKFTGGGGYTF
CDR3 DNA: TGTGCCAGCATCAAATTTACAGGGGGAGGTGGCTACACCTTC

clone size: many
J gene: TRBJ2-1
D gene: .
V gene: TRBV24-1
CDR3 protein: CATSDQGWGTYNEQFF
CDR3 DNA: TGTGCCACCAGTGACCAAGGGTGGGGGACTTACAATGAGCAGTTCTTC

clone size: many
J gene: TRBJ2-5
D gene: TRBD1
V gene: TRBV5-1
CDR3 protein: CASSVTGQETQYF
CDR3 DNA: TGCGCCAGCAGCGTGACAGGGCAGGAGACCCAGTACTTC

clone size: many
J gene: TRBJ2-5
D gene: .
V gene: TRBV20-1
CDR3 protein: CSAPSDLETQYF
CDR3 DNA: TGCAGTGCACCCTCCGACTTGGAGACCCAGTACTTC

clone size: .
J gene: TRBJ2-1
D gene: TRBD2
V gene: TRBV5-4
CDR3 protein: CASSLAAGGASYNEQFF
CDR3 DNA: TGTGCCAGCAGCTTAGCAGCGGGAGGTGCGTCCTACAATGAGCAGTTCTTC

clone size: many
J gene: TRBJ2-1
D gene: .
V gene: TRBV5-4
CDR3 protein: CASSLDGNEQFF
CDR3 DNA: TGTGCCAGCAGCTTGGACGGCAATGAGCAGTTCTTC

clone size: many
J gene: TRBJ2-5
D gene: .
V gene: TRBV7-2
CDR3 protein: CASSFRQAETQYF
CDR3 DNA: TGTGCCAGCAGCTTTAGACAGGCGGAGACCCAGTACTTC

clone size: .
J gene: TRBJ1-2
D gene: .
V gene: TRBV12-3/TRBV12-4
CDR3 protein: CASSLGTGFGYTF
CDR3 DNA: TGTGCCAGCAGTTTAGGAACAGGGTTTGGCTACACCTTC